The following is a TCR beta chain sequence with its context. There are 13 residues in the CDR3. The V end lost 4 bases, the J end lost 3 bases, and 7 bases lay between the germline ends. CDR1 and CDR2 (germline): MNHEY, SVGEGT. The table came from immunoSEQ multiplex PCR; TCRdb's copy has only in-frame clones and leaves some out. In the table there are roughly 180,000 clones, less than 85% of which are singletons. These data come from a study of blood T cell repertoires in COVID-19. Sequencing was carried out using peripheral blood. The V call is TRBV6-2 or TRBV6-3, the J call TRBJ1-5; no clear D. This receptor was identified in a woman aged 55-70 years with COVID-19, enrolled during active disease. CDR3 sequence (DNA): TGTGCCAGCAGTTTTGACACCAATCAGCCCCAGCATTTT. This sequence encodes CASSFDTNQPQHF.